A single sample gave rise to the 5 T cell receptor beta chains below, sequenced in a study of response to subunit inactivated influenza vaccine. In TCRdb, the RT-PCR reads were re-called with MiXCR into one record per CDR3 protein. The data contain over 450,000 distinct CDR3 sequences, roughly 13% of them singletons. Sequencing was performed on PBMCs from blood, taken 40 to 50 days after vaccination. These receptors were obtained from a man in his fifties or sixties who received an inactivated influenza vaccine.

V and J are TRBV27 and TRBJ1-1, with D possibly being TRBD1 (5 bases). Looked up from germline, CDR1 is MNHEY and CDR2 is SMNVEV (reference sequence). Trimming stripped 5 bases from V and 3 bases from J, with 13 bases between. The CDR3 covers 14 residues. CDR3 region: CASSPTGTYTEAFF. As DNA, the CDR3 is TGTGCCAGCAGTCCGACCGGGACGTACACTGAAGCTTTCTTT.

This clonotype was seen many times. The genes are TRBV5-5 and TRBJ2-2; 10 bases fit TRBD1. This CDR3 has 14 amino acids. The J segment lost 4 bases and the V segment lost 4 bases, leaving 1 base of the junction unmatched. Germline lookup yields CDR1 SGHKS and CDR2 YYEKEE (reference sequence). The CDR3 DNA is TGTGCCAGCAGCCGGGACAGGGGCACCGGGGAGCTGTTTTTT. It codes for CASSRDRGTGELFF. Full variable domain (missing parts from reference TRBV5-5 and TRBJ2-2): DAGVTQSPTHLIKTRGQQVTLRCSPISGHKSVSWYQQVLGQGPQFIFQYYEKEERGRGNFPDRFSARQFPNYSSELNVNALLLGDSALYLCASSRDRGTGELFFGEGSRLTVL.

This chain's CDR3 is CASSAKYEQYF. The DNA for the CDR3 is TGTGCCAGCAGCGCCAAATACGAGCAGTACTTC. The chain combines TRBV7-9 with TRBJ2-7; D is ambiguous. The CDR3 runs to 11 residues. In germline, CDR1 is SEHNR, CDR2 FQNEAQ (reference sequence). The V gene lost 5 bases and the J gene lost 4 bases, with 6 bases spanning the gap. Supplemented by reference TRBV7-9 and TRBJ2-7, the full variable domain reads DTGVSQNPRHKITKRGQNVTFRCDPISEHNRLYWYRQTLGQGPEFLTYFQNEAQLEKSRLLSDRFSAERPKGSFSTLEIQRTEQGDSAMYLCASSAKYEQYFGPGTRLTVT.

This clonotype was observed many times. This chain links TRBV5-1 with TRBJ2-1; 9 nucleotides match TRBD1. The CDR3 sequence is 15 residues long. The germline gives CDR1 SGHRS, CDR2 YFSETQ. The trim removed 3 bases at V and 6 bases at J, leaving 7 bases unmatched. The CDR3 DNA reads TGCGCCAGCAGCTGGGGGGACAGGGTACCCAATGAGCAGTTCTTC. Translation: CASSWGDRVPNEQFF.

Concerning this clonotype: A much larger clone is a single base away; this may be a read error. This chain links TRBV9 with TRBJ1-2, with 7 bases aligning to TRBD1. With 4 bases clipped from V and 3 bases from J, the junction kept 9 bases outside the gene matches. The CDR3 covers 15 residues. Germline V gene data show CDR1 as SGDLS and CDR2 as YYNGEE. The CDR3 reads CASSTGTESDYGYTF. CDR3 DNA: TGTGCCAGCAGCACCGGGACAGAGTCCGACTATGGCTACACCTTC.